The sequence of this T cell receptor beta chain was determined in a study of shared clonotypes between healthy human individuals. As for the study in general: Donors had three CD4 naive, three CD4 memory, two CD8 naive and one CD8 memory plate apiece. Findings of the study overall: Generation probability values for non-shared clonotypes were lower than those for clonotypes shared by all four donors.

A note on this clone: The antigen is unknown.

The table came from immunoSEQ multiplex PCR; TCRdb's copy has only in-frame clones and leaves some out. The sample records about 2.3 million clones, just over 90% being singletons. The CDR3 has 11 amino acids. Germline V gene sequence: CDR1 DFQATT, CDR2 SNEGSKA (reference sequence). The ends were cut back, 6 bases at V and 5 bases at J, with 11 bases in the middle. The specimen was naive CD4+ T cells from PBMCs. Subset given: CD45RA+ positively selected. The sequence derives from a young man in good health. Some clones in this sample may be carry-over from other donors' samples. The rearrangement uses TRBV20-1 and TRBJ2-7; D gene unclear. The CDR3 DNA sequence: TGCAGTGCGCCGGGTGTCGACGAGCAGTACTTC. Protein product: CSAPGVDEQYF.